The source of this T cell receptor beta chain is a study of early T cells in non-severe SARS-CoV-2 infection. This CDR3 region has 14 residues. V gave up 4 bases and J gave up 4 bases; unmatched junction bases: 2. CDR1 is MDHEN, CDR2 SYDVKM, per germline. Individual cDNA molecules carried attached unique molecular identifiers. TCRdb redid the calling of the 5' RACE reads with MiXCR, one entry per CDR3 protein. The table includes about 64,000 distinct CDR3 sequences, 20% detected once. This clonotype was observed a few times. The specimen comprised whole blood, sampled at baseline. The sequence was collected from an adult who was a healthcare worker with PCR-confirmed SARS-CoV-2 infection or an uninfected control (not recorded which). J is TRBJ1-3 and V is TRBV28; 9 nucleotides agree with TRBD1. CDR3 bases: TGTGCCAGCAGTTCAGGACAGGGGGGAAACACCATATATTTT. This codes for CASSSGQGGNTIYF. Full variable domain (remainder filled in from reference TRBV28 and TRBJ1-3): DVKVTQSSRYLVKRTGEKVFLECVQDMDHENMFWYRQDPGLGLRLIYFSYDVKMKEKGDIPEGYSVSREKKERFSLILESASTNQTSMYLCASSSGQGGNTIYFGEGSWLTVV.